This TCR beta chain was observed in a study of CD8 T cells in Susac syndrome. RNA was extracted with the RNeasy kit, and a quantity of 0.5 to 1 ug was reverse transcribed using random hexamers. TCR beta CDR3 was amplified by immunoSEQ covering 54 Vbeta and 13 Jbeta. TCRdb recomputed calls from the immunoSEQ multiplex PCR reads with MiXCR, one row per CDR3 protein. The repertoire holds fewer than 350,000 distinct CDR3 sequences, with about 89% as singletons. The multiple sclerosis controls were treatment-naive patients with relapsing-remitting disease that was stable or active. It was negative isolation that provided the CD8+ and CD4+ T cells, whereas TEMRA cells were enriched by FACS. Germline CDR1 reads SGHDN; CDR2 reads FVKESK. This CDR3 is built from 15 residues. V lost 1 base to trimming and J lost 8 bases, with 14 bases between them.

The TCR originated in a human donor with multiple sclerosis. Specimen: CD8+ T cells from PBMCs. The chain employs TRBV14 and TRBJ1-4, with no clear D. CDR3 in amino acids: CASSQGWEVNEKLFF. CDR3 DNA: TGTGCCAGCAGCCAAGGGTGGGAAGTGAACGAAAAACTGTTTTTT.